Reported below is one T cell receptor (beta chain). Its antigen remains unknown. The data derive from a study of neoadjuvant anti-PD-1 for oral cavity cancer. At the level of the study: Non-progressing patients received a fourth nivolumab dose near day 43, then surgery on days 50-56. The study's findings and limits: With three patients per group, TCR findings need larger cohorts.

V was pared by 6 bases and J by 2 bases, with 9 bases of the junction left unmatched. The length of the CDR3 is 15 residues. The germline V gene has CDR1 LNHDA and CDR2 SQIVND (reference sequence). Some clones are missing from TCRdb's copy, which holds only in-frame ones; the method was immunoSEQ multiplex PCR. The sample lists 60,000 to 80,000 clones; around four fifths were seen once. Source: PBMCs, taken before nivolumab (anti-PD-1) treatment. This TCR was sampled from a person between 40 and 79 years old with oral cavity squamous cell carcinoma. The chain carries TRBV19 and TRBJ1-2; 7 nucleotides agree with TRBD1. The DNA of the CDR3 is TGTGCCAGTAGGGAACGAGGGGGCAGAAACTATGGCTACACCTTC. It specifies CASRERGGRNYGYTF. Drawing the rest from reference TRBV19 and TRBJ1-2, the complete variable domain is DGGITQSPKYLFRKEGQNVTLSCEQNLNHDAMYWYRQDPGQGLRLIYYSQIVNDFQKGDIAEGYSVSREKKESFPLTVTSAQKNPTAFYLCASRERGGRNYGYTFGSGTRLTVV.